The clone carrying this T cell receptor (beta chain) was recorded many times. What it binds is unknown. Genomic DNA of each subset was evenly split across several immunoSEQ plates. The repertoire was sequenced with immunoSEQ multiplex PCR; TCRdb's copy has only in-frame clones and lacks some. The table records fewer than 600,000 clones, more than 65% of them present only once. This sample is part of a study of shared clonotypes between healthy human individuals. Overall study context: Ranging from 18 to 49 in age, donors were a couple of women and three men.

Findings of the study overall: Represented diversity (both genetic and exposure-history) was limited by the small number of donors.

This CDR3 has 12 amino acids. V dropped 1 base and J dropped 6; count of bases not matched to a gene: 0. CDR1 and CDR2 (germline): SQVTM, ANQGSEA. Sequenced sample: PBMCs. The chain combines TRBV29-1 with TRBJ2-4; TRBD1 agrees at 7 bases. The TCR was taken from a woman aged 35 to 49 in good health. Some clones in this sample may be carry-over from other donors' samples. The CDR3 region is CSVEGDRNIQYF. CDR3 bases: TGCAGCGTTGAAGGGGACAGAAACATTCAGTACTTC.